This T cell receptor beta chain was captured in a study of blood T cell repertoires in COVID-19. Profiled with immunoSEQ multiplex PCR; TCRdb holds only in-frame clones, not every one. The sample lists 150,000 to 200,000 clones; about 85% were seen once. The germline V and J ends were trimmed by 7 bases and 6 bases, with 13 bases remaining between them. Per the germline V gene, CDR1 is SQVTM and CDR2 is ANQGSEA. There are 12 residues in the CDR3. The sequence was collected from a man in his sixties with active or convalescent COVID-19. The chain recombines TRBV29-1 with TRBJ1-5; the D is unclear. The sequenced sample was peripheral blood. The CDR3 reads CSALEVGQPQHF. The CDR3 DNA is TGCAGCGCCCTTGAGGTGGGTCAGCCCCAGCATTTT.